The rows below give T cell receptor beta chains drawn from one sample of a study of T cell repertoires in ileal Crohn's disease. Generated by immunoSEQ multiplex PCR, the TCRdb table keeps only in-frame clones and is missing some. The sample lists 2,000 to 2,500 clones; about 88% were seen once. Sequencing used ileal tissue. Receptors originate from an adult with Crohn's disease. Both conserved end residues are part of each CDR3. A D gene is named only where the DNA matches it firmly. Clone size is shown for a subset of rows, as once, few, many or a class of expanded clone.

j_call clone_size v_call d_call cdr3_aa
TRBJ1-6 once TRBV5-4 TRBD1 CASSLADRVSPLHF
TRBJ2-3 . TRBV11-1 TRBD2 CASSLTLAADTQYF
TRBJ2-7 . TRBV5-1 TRBD1 CAKTAGGEVSLYEQYF
TRBJ2-5 once TRBV6-1 . CASSDTGGETQYF
TRBJ1-1 . TRBV5-1 TRBD1 CASSPDGTANTEAFF
TRBJ2-5 . TRBV20-1 . CSARSQETQYF
TRBJ1-5 . TRBV19 . CASSIETRYSNQPQHF
TRBJ2-7 . TRBV2 . CASSGGPEGAYEQYF
TRBJ2-7 . TRBV2 . CASRSTVSSYEQYF
TRBJ2-7 . TRBV6-6 . CASSYSRAAIAYEQYF
TRBJ1-1 . TRBV6-1 . CASGQGSNTEAFF
TRBJ1-1 . TRBV7-8 . CASSLGRGREAFF
TRBJ1-1 . TRBV7-8 TRBD1 CASSPHRGGNTEAFF
TRBJ2-7 . TRBV5-5 TRBD1 CASSSGQGRYYEQYF
TRBJ1-1 . TRBV12-5 TRBD1 CASGLADRVNTGTEAFF
TRBJ1-2 . TRBV7-8 . CASSLAGTRGYTF
TRBJ1-1 . TRBV20-1 . CSPTGNTEAFF
TRBJ2-5 . TRBV2 . CASRKGLETQYF
TRBJ2-2 . TRBV9 . CASSDGGLVGELFF
TRBJ2-1 . TRBV6-6 . CASSYKRDTLYNEQFF
TRBJ2-2 . TRBV19 TRBD2 CASSAPGGTGELFF
TRBJ1-4 . TRBV30 . CAWSARPPGQGEKLFF
TRBJ2-5 . TRBV7-2 . CASSLDRETQYF
TRBJ1-6 . TRBV11-2 TRBD1 CASSPHRDRARGYSPLHF
TRBJ2-7 once TRBV6-1 TRBD2 CASSESRGGAGEQYF
TRBJ1-5 . TRBV30 TRBD1 CAWSHLDRESDQPQHF
TRBJ1-3 . TRBV7-8 . CASSRPGETGNTIYF
TRBJ1-3 . TRBV5-1 . CASSLAAGLGNTIYF
TRBJ1-1 . TRBV5-1 . CASSLGQVNTEAFF
TRBJ1-4 . TRBV14 TRBD1 CARPPCRTGVSGNEKLFF
TRBJ2-5 . TRBV11-2 TRBD2 CASSLGGQETQYF
TRBJ1-1 few TRBV10-3 . CAISGLVRGTEAFF
TRBJ1-2 . TRBV4-3 . CASSFPQAYGYTF
TRBJ2-5 . TRBV9 TRBD2 CASSPLTGGLQETQYF
TRBJ2-7 . TRBV6-5 TRBD2 CASSAIAGSSYEQYF
TRBJ1-2 . TRBV19 . CASSMRGRDGYTF
TRBJ1-1 . TRBV29-1 . CSVRTPNTEAFF